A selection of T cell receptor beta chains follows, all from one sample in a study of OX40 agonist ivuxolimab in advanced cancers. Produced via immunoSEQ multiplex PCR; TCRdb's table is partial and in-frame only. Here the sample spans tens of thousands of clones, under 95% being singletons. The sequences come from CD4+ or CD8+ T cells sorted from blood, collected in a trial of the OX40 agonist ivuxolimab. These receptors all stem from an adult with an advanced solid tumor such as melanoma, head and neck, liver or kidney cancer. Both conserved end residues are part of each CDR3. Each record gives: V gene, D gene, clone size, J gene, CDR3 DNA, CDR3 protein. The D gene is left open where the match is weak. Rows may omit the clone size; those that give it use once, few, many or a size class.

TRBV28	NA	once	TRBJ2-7	TGTGCCAGCAGTTTTGAGGGACCGAGCTACGAGCAGTACTTC	CASSFEGPSYEQYF
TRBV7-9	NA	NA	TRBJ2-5	TGTGCCAGCAGCTTGGGATCGGGGCGCCAAGAGACCCAGTACTTC	CASSLGSGRQETQYF
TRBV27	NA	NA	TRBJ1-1	TGTGCCAGCAGGGGATTAAGCCCTGAAGCTTTCTTT	CASRGLSPEAFF
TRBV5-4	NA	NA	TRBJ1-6	TGTGCCAGCAGCTTGGGGAATTCACCCCTCCACTTT	CASSLGNSPLHF
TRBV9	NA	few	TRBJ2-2	TGTGCCAGCACCAACCCCGGGGGGGAGCTGTTTTTT	CASTNPGGELFF
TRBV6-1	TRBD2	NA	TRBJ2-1	TGTGCCAGCAGTGGTATTCCTAGCGGAGGATACAATGAGCAGTTCTTC	CASSGIPSGGYNEQFF
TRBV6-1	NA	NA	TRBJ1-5	TGTGCCAGCAGTGTGACCCGGCAGGGCCCCCGGCAGCCCCAGCATTTT	CASSVTRQGPRQPQHF
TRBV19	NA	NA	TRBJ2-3	TGTGCCAGTAGTATCCTTTTCACAGATACGCAGTATTTT	CASSILFTDTQYF
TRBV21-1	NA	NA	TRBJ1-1	TGTGCCAGCAGCAAAGAGAAGGTGAGGGACACTGAAGCTTTCTTT	CASSKEKVRDTEAFF
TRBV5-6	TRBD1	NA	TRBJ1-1	TGTGCCAGCAGCCACCCGACAGGGGGCACTGAAGCTTTCTTT	CASSHPTGGTEAFF
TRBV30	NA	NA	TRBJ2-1	TGTGCCTGGAGTGAACCGAACAATGAGCAGTTCTTC	CAWSEPNNEQFF
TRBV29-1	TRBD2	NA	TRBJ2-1	TGCAGCGTTGAAGGGGGGACTAGCGGGAGCAGTAATGAGCAGTTCTTC	CSVEGGTSGSSNEQFF
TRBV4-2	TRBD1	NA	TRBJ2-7	TGTGCCAGCAGCCAAACGCCGGGACAGACCTACGAGCAGTACTTC	CASSQTPGQTYEQYF
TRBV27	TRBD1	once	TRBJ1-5	TGTGCCAGCAGTTCTGACAGGGGGGGACAGCCCCAGCATTTT	CASSSDRGGQPQHF
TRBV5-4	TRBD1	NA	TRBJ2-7	TGTGCCAGCAGCTGGGACAGAGGAAGCTACGAGCAGTACTTC	CASSWDRGSYEQYF
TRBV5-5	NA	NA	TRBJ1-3	TGTGCCAGCCTGCCCGGGCCTGGAAACACCATATATTTT	CASLPGPGNTIYF
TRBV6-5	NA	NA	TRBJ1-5	TGTGCCAGCAGTTGGGCCGAGAATCAGCCCCAGCATTTT	CASSWAENQPQHF
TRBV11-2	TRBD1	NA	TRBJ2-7	TGTGCCAGCAGCCCGGGACAGGGGGCTCGGTACGAGCAGTACTTC	CASSPGQGARYEQYF
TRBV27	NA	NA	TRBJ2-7	TGTGCCAGCGGATCCCAGGGAACGGAATACGAGCAGTACTTC	CASGSQGTEYEQYF
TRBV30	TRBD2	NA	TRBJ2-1	TGTGCCCTCGTGCCGGCGGGAGATTCTTTAAACTACAATGAGCAGTTCTTC	CALVPAGDSLNYNEQFF
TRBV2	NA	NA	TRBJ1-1	TGTGCGACCCTTGCGACGGGAGCTTTCTTT	CATLATGAFF
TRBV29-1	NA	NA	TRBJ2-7	TGCAGCGCCGATTCAGGGGATTCCTACGAGCAGTACTTC	CSADSGDSYEQYF
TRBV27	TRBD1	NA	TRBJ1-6	TGTGCCAGCGGCGCCGGGACAGGGGGTTCACCCCTCCACTTT	CASGAGTGGSPLHF
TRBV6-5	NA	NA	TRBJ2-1	TGTGCCAGCAGTCCTAACCCGGGATGGGATGAGCAGTTCTTC	CASSPNPGWDEQFF
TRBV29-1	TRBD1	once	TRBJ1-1	TGCAGCGTATTGACAGGGGGCAAGGACACTGAAGCTTTCTTT	CSVLTGGKDTEAFF
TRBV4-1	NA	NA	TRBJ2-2	TGCGCCAGCAGCCAAGATTTCCCGTCCGGCCACACCGGGGAGCTGTTTTTT	CASSQDFPSGHTGELFF
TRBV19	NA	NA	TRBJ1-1	TGTGCCAGTAAAGTCAGTGGGGGCACTGAAGCTTTCTTT	CASKVSGGTEAFF
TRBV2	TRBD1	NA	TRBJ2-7	TGTGCCAGCGAGGGGGCGCTGGACGAGCAGTACTTC	CASEGALDEQYF
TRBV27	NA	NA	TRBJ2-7	TGTGCCAGCAGTTTGAGGGGACGGGACCTGTACTTC	CASSLRGRDLYF
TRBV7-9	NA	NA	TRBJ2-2	TGTGCCAGCAGCTTAGTCGGTCTAGCCCCCGGGGAGCTGTTTTTT	CASSLVGLAPGELFF
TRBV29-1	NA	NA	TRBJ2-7	TGCAGCGCCCGCTATGCGGGGGCCGCCTACGAGCAGTACTTC	CSARYAGAAYEQYF
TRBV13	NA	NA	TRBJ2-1	TGTGCCAGCAGCTCCCAAGAGGGTTTCAGTGAGCAGTTCTTC	CASSSQEGFSEQFF
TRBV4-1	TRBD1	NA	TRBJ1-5	TGCGCCAGCAGCCCCAGACAGGGCCCCAATCAGCCCCAGCATTTT	CASSPRQGPNQPQHF
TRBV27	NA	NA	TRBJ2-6	TGTGCCAGCAGTTTTACAGGGAGCTCTGGGGCCAACGTCCTGACTTTC	CASSFTGSSGANVLTF
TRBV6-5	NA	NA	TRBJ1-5	TGTGCCAGCAGCCCAGGGGTTTGGGGGCCCCAGCATTTT	CASSPGVWGPQHF
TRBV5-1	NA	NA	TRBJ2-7	TGCGCCAGCAGCTTGGGTTACGAGCAGTACTTC	CASSLGYEQYF
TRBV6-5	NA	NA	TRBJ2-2	TGTGCCAGCAGCTCGCTTGGGACGGCCAGGAGGGGGCTGTTTTTT	CASSSLGTARRGLFF
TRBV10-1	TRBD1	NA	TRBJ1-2	TGCGCCAGCAGTGAGTCGAGAATGAAGGGACAGGGGTTCTATGGCTACACCTTC	CASSESRMKGQGFYGYTF
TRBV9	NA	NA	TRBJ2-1	TGTGCCAGCAGCGCCCGACCCCTCAATGAGCAGTTCTTC	CASSARPLNEQFF
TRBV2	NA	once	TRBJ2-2	TGTGCCAGCAAGGGCGGGGAGCTGTTTTTT	CASKGGELFF
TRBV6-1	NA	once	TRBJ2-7	TGTGCCAGCAGTGACAGGGTCTGGACCTACGAGCAGTACTTC	CASSDRVWTYEQYF
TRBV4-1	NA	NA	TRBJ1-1	TGCGCCAGCAGCCAAGCGGGGAACACTGAAGCTTTCTTT	CASSQAGNTEAFF
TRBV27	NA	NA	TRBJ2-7	TGTGCCAGCAGTTTCGGGGAGCACTACGAGCAGTACTTC	CASSFGEHYEQYF
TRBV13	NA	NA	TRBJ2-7	TGTGCCAGCAGCTCTCGGGACTTCTACGAGCAGTACTTC	CASSSRDFYEQYF
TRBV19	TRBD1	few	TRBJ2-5	TGTGCCAGCCAACAGGGGGAAGAGACCCAGTACTTC	CASQQGEETQYF
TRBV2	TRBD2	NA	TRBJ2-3	TGTGCCAGCAGGGAGACTAGCGGGAGTGAAGATACGCAGTATTTT	CASRETSGSEDTQYF
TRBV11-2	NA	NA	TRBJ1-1	TGTGCCAGCAGCTTAAGGGAAGGGACTGAAGCTTTCTTT	CASSLREGTEAFF
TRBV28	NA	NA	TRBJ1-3	TGTGCCAGCAGTTTACCGGGGAACACCATATATTTT	CASSLPGNTIYF
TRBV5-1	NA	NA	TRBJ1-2	TGCGCCAGCAGCTTGAGGAGGGAAACTAACTATGGCTACACCTTC	CASSLRRETNYGYTF
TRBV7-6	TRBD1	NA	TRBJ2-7	TGTGCCAGCAGCTTAGGTATGGCTGGACAGGGGGCGTGGGAGCAGTACTTC	CASSLGMAGQGAWEQYF
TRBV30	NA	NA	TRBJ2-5	TGTGCCTGGAGTTTCGCGTCTTGGGAGACCCAGTACTTC	CAWSFASWETQYF
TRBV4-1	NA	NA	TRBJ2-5	TGCGCCAGCAGCCGAGACAGGCAAGAGACCCAGTACTTC	CASSRDRQETQYF
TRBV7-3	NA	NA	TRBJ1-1	TGTGCCAGCAGTCCTGCAGGGAACACTGAAGCTTTCTTT	CASSPAGNTEAFF
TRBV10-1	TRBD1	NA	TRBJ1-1	TGCGCCAGCAAACCGGGACAGGGTTACCTGAACACTGAAGCTTTCTTT	CASKPGQGYLNTEAFF
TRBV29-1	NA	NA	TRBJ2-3	TGCAGCGTTAGAACCCGACAGGCCGCCACAGATACGCAGTATTTT	CSVRTRQAATDTQYF